The clone carrying this TCR beta chain was detected a few times. What it binds is unknown. RNA was extracted and reverse transcribed into cDNA as the sequencing template. TCRdb's table, derived via immunoSEQ multiplex PCR, lists solely in-frame clones and lacks some. The table includes about 180,000 clones, approximately 51% detected once. V was shortened by 8 bases and J by 14 bases, with 8 bases between the two germline ends. Germline CDR1 and CDR2: MGHDK and SYGVNS. This CDR3 has 8 amino acids. Stated treatment: oral pan-JAK inhibitor, 5-10 mg twice daily. PBMCs, the starting material, were the source of sorted CD4+ and CD8+ T cells. These data come from a study of CD8+ T cells in alopecia areata. Study-wide background: A regimen of oral tofacitinib, 5 to 10 mg twice daily, was given to treated patients. Broader study findings: Sharing of TCR sequences between patients (possibly for HLA-related reasons) was less clear than in mice. Researchers say the link of baseline CD8+ expansion to response remains uncertain, with one nonresponder.

The rearrangement links TRBV25-1 to TRBJ2-3; unclear D gene. Sequenced here: CD8+ T cells sorted from blood, sampled around week 54, from a patient treated with tofacitinib. The origin of this receptor is a human donor with alopecia areata. CDR3 sequence: CASGQGYF. In nucleotides, the CDR3 is TGTGCCAGCGGCCAAGGGTATTTT.